This is a list of T cell receptor beta chains from one sample in a study of CD8 T cells in Susac syndrome. TCRdb re-derived calls from the immunoSEQ multiplex PCR reads in MiXCR, one entry per CDR3 protein. This repertoire shows around 300,000 distinct CDR3 sequences, roughly 85% found once; its top ten account for around 0.2%. Material: CD8+ T cells from PBMCs. The receptors here all came from a human donor with multiple sclerosis. Each CDR3 is given with its conserved first and last residue. Fields, in order: D gene, J gene, clone size, V gene, CDR3 DNA, CDR3 protein. The D gene is left open where the match is weak. Only part of the rows carry a size: once, few, many, or a class if the clone is expanded.

D: .
J: TRBJ2-7
size: few
V: TRBV7-6
DNA: TGTGCCAGCAGCTCCACCGTGGGGCTATCCTACGAGCAGTACTTC
CDR3: CASSSTVGLSYEQYF

D: .
J: TRBJ1-5
size: .
V: TRBV20-1
DNA: TGCAGTGCTACAAGAAGGGGGTTTAGCAATCAGCCCCAGCATTTT
CDR3: CSATRRGFSNQPQHF

D: TRBD2
J: TRBJ2-7
size: .
V: TRBV27
DNA: TGTGCCAGCAGTTTATCTCTAGCGGGAGGGAACGAGCAGTACTTC
CDR3: CASSLSLAGGNEQYF

D: TRBD1
J: TRBJ2-5
size: .
V: TRBV5-1
DNA: TGCGCCAGCAGCTTGGCCGAGACAGGGGTTCTAGAGACCCAGTACTTC
CDR3: CASSLAETGVLETQYF

D: .
J: TRBJ2-1
size: .
V: TRBV4-3
DNA: TGCGCCAGCAGCGGGAATCGGTACAATGAGCAGTTCTTC
CDR3: CASSGNRYNEQFF

D: .
J: TRBJ2-7
size: few
V: TRBV6-2/TRBV6-3
DNA: TGTGCCAGCAGCCGACCCGGGACCGAGCAGTACTTC
CDR3: CASSRPGTEQYF

D: .
J: TRBJ1-2
size: .
V: TRBV24-1
DNA: TGTGCCACCAGTGGAGGGGCCCAAGCTAACTATGGCTACACCTTC
CDR3: CATSGGAQANYGYTF

D: TRBD1
J: TRBJ2-7
size: .
V: TRBV20-1
DNA: TGCAGTGCTAGCGGGACAGCCAATTCCTACGAGCAGTACTTC
CDR3: CSASGTANSYEQYF

D: TRBD1
J: TRBJ2-2
size: .
V: TRBV6-1
DNA: TGTGCCAGCACCTCCGGGCGACGAGCAGGGGGTGCCGGGGAGCTGTTTTTT
CDR3: CASTSGRRAGGAGELFF

D: .
J: TRBJ2-7
size: .
V: TRBV28
DNA: TGTGCCAGCTCCATTTTGCAGAACTACGAGCAGTACTTC
CDR3: CASSILQNYEQYF

D: .
J: TRBJ2-3
size: once
V: TRBV27
DNA: TGTGCCAGCAGTGGGGCAGATACGCAGTATTTT
CDR3: CASSGADTQYF

D: .
J: TRBJ1-1
size: .
V: TRBV6-5
DNA: TGTGCCAGCAGTTACGCGAGGACAGCCCTGGACACTGAAGCTTTCTTT
CDR3: CASSYARTALDTEAFF

D: TRBD1
J: TRBJ1-6
size: once
V: TRBV28
DNA: TGTGCCAGCAGTTTCACAGGGGGAGGAAATTCACCCCTCCACTTT
CDR3: CASSFTGGGNSPLHF

D: .
J: TRBJ1-5
size: few
V: TRBV6-5
DNA: TGTGCCAGCAGTTACTCACGGCAGAGTAGTCAGCCCCAGCATTTT
CDR3: CASSYSRQSSQPQHF

D: TRBD2
J: TRBJ2-1
size: .
V: TRBV3-1
DNA: TGTGCCAGCAGCCAAGATCTGGGGACTAGCGGGAGTTTATTTAACGATGAGCAGTTCTTC
CDR3: CASSQDLGTSGSLFNDEQFF

D: .
J: TRBJ2-2
size: .
V: TRBV19
DNA: TGTGCCAGTAGTATTGGGGGAGCCGGGGAGCTGTTTTTT
CDR3: CASSIGGAGELFF

D: TRBD1
J: TRBJ1-1
size: .
V: TRBV6-2/TRBV6-3
DNA: TGTGCCAGCAGTTACTCGGGGGACAGCTACACTGAAGCTTTCTTT
CDR3: CASSYSGDSYTEAFF

D: .
J: TRBJ2-1
size: .
V: TRBV27
DNA: TGTGCCAGCAGTTTAGGTGGGAGGAGCTCCTACAATGAGCAGTTCTTC
CDR3: CASSLGGRSSYNEQFF

D: .
J: TRBJ2-3
size: .
V: TRBV15
DNA: TGTGCCACCAGCAGAGCCCGGCAGGATACGCAGTATTTT
CDR3: CATSRARQDTQYF

D: TRBD1
J: TRBJ2-7
size: .
V: TRBV4-3
DNA: TGCGCCAGCAGCCAACTCCCTGGACAGGGGGCCTACGAGCAGTACTTC
CDR3: CASSQLPGQGAYEQYF

D: TRBD2
J: TRBJ2-3
size: .
V: TRBV7-9
DNA: TGTGCCAGCAGGTATATAGCGGGAGAAACAGATACGCAGTATTTT
CDR3: CASRYIAGETDTQYF

D: .
J: TRBJ2-1
size: .
V: TRBV13
DNA: TGTGCCAGCACCTCTCCCTCCTACAATGAGCAGTTCTTC
CDR3: CASTSPSYNEQFF

D: .
J: TRBJ2-1
size: .
V: TRBV27
DNA: TGTGCCAGCAGTTTGATTGGCAATGAGCAGTTCTTC
CDR3: CASSLIGNEQFF

D: .
J: TRBJ2-5
size: .
V: TRBV20-1
DNA: TGCAGTGCTAGCCTCCTGGGGGACCCCAGGGAGACCCAGTACTTC
CDR3: CSASLLGDPRETQYF

D: TRBD1
J: TRBJ1-2
size: few
V: TRBV4-3
DNA: TGCGCCAGCAGCCAGTTTATCGGACAGGAGAGCTATGGCTACACCTTC
CDR3: CASSQFIGQESYGYTF

D: .
J: TRBJ1-4
size: once
V: TRBV6-6
DNA: TGTGCCAGCAGTTACGCCCCTATCGATAATGAAAAACTGTTTTTT
CDR3: CASSYAPIDNEKLFF

D: TRBD2
J: TRBJ2-1
size: few
V: TRBV6-2/TRBV6-3
DNA: TGTGCCAGCAGTTACTCGATGCCGCGGGGGGTAGGAAATGAGCAGTTCTTC
CDR3: CASSYSMPRGVGNEQFF

D: .
J: TRBJ2-1
size: .
V: TRBV7-2
DNA: TGTGCCAGCAGCTTACCACTCGCTCCCACCAGCTCCTACAATGAGCAGTTCTTC
CDR3: CASSLPLAPTSSYNEQFF